These 21 T cell receptor beta chains came from one sample sequenced in a study of blood T cell repertoires in COVID-19. Clones were sequenced by immunoSEQ multiplex PCR, and TCRdb holds only the in-frame ones, with some missing. The repertoire has around 97,000 clones, approximately 84% of them found once; the top ten carry 6.2%. The specimen was peripheral blood. All receptors derive from a human donor in a cohort sampled during active COVID-19.

The rearrangement joins TRBV29-1 to TRBJ2-3; D not resolved. The ends were cut back, 2 bases at V and 2 bases at J, with 14 bases in the middle. The CDR3 consists of 15 residues. In germline, CDR1 is SQVTM, CDR2 ANQGSEA. The CDR3 DNA reads as TGCAGCGTTGAACTTGCCCCCGGGTCCACAGATACGCAGTATTTT. This codes for CSVELAPGSTDTQYF.

The CDR3 spells CASSDSGLSYTF. The CDR3 DNA is TGTGCCAGCAGTGACTCCGGTCTCAGCTACACCTTC. This chain links TRBV6-4 with TRBJ1-2; no clear D. The V end was cut by 0 bases, the J end by 9 bases, with 8 bases between. The germline V gene encodes CDR1 MRHNA and CDR2 SNTAGT. This CDR3 has 12 amino acids.

This chain links TRBV2 with TRBJ2-5; 9 nucleotides align to TRBD2. Losses at the gene ends were 1 base for V and 4 bases for J; bases not matched to a gene: 10. Germline V CDR1 and CDR2: SNHLY, FYNNEI. CDR3 length: 17 residues. The CDR3 here is CASSEEVLAGRIETQYF. The CDR3 DNA is TGTGCCAGCAGTGAAGAGGTCCTAGCGGGGAGAATAGAGACCCAGTACTTC.

This chain connects TRBV10-3 to TRBJ2-3; the match to TRBD2 covers 9 bases. Germline V gives CDR1 ENHRY, CDR2 SYGVKD. V shed 7 bases and J 5 bases; nucleotides not matched to a gene: 7. The CDR3 extends over 14 amino acids. This CDR3 reads CAIKPGLAEDTQYF. The CDR3 DNA reads as TGTGCCATCAAACCGGGACTAGCAGAAGATACGCAGTATTTT.

J is TRBJ1-4 and V is TRBV15; 9 positions agree with TRBD1. This CDR3 has 16 amino acids. Germline CDR1 and CDR2: LNHNV and YYDKDF (reference sequence). Trimming at V came to 0 bases and at J to 5 bases, leaving 4 bases not matched to a gene. The CDR3 reads CATSREQDRGNEKLFF. The CDR3 DNA follows: TGTGCCACCAGCAGAGAGCAAGACAGGGGGAATGAAAAACTGTTTTTT.

This sequence joins TRBV5-1 and TRBJ2-1; TRBD2 is a possible D gene (6 bases). Trimming took off 3 bases at V and 4 bases at J, with 8 bases between the two ends. Germline V gene sequence: CDR1 SGHRS, CDR2 YFSETQ. This CDR3 region has 13 residues. The CDR3 spells CASSSGVYNEQFF. As DNA, the CDR3 is TGCGCCAGCAGCTCGGGAGTTTACAATGAGCAGTTCTTC.

J is TRBJ1-5 and V is TRBV28, with 8 bases aligning to TRBD1. The germline V gene encodes CDR1 MDHEN and CDR2 SYDVKM. There are 16 residues in the CDR3. V lost 4 bases, J lost 3 bases, and 8 bases stayed unmatched. DNA for the CDR3: TGTGCCAGCAGTTCAGGACAGGGAGCATACAATCAGCCCCAGCATTTT. Its translation is CASSSGQGAYNQPQHF.

The chain links TRBV21-1 to TRBJ1-5; the DNA was not used to check the table's D call, TRBD1. TRBV21-1 is a listed pseudogene. The CDR3 consists of 17 residues. The chain's CDR3 is CASSKGPDRFVYQPQHF. The DNA of the CDR3 is TGTGCCAGCAGCAAAGGGCCCGACAGGTTTGTCTATCAGCCCCAGCATTTT.

V gene TRBV7-3 combines with J gene TRBJ2-1, with D tentatively TRBD1 (5 bases). This CDR3 is built from 15 residues. Germline-derived CDR1 and CDR2 are SGHTA and FQGTGA. V was trimmed by 5 bases and J by 4 bases, leaving 15 bases between them. CDR3 residues: CASSLSQGSYNEQFF. The CDR3 bases are TGTGCCAGCAGCCTCAGCCAGGGTTCATACAATGAGCAGTTCTTC.

In its sample, this clone was seen once. V and J are TRBV11-1 and TRBJ2-6; D is perhaps TRBD1 (5 bases). The CDR3 loop spans 15 amino acids. Looked up from germline, CDR1 is SGHAT and CDR2 is FQDESV (reference sequence). Trimming shortened V by 5 bases and J by 0 bases, and 8 bases separated the two germline ends. CDR3 DNA: TGTGCCAGCAGCACAGGACCCTCTGGGGCCAACGTCCTGACTTTC. Protein: CASSTGPSGANVLTF.

The V call is TRBV7-2, the J call TRBJ2-7; D is undetermined. CDR3 length: 13 amino acids. Looked up from germline, CDR1 is SGHTA and CDR2 is FQGNSA. V shed 4 bases and J shed 0 bases, with 7 bases lying between them. The CDR3 loop is CASSSSTSYEQYF. The DNA of the CDR3 is TGTGCCAGCAGCTCGAGCACCTCCTACGAGCAGTACTTC.

This clone was observed a single time. The chain has TRBV18 and TRBJ2-7; D perhaps matches TRBD2 (6 bases). Germline-derived CDR1 and CDR2 are KGHSH and LQKENI. CDR3 length equals 14 residues. Trimming left V 3 bases short and J 4 bases short, with 13 bases between. CDR3: CASSPSGGGYEQYF. The CDR3 region has the DNA TGTGCCAGCTCACCGTCCGGTGGGGGGTACGAGCAGTACTTC.

V and J are TRBV5-1 and TRBJ2-1; TRBD2 agrees at 9 bases. The V gene end was trimmed by 1 base and the J gene end by 7 bases; junction bases not matched to a gene: 9. The CDR3 consists of 16 residues. Germline-derived CDR1 and CDR2 are SGHRS and YFSETQ. CDR3 sequence: CASSLLGLARGNEQFF. CDR3 coding DNA: TGCGCCAGCAGCTTGCTTGGACTAGCGAGGGGGAATGAGCAGTTCTTC.

This clone was observed a handful of times. This chain joins TRBV24-1 and TRBJ2-1; D remains unclear. The CDR3 runs to 14 residues. V was pared by 4 bases and J by 4 bases, with 10 bases between. CDR1 is KGHDR and CDR2 is SFDVKD in the germline V gene. CDR3 coding DNA: TGTGCCACCAGTGACCCGGGTCCATACAATGAGCAGTTCTTC. Protein: CATSDPGPYNEQFF.

The CDR3 spells CSVRPGEGSSYEQYF. The CDR3 DNA reads TGCAGCGTTCGCCCCGGGGAGGGAAGCTCCTACGAGCAGTACTTC. The J gene is TRBJ2-7, the V gene TRBV29-1, with 7 bases aligning to TRBD2. The V segment lost 5 bases and the J segment 0 bases; nucleotides outside the gene matches: 10. This CDR3 is 15 amino acids long. The germline gives CDR1 SQVTM, CDR2 ANQGSEA.

The chain has TRBV5-5 and TRBJ2-1; a weak D match, TRBD1 (6 bases). Germline V gene data show CDR1 as SGHKS and CDR2 as YYEKEE (reference sequence). V dropped 1 base and J dropped 2 bases, with 13 bases sitting between them. CDR3 size: 16 residues. CDR3 in amino acids: CASSLNGAGAYNEQFF. The CDR3 nucleotides read TGTGCCAGCAGCTTGAATGGGGCAGGGGCCTACAATGAGCAGTTCTTC.

The chain recombines TRBV18 with TRBJ2-7, with 10 bases matching TRBD1. With 4 bases clipped from V and 4 bases from J, the junction kept 7 bases outside the gene matches. The CDR3 is made up of 15 amino acids. Germline loops: CDR1 KGHSH, CDR2 LQKENI. The CDR3 region is CASSQTGTGDYEQYF. CDR3 sequence (DNA): TGTGCCAGCTCACAAACCGGGACAGGGGATTACGAGCAGTACTTC.

The count of this clone is one. The chain carries TRBV27 and TRBJ2-7, with 10 bases identical to TRBD2. Germline trimming cut 5 bases from V and 5 bases from J; bases unmatched to any gene: 9. The V gene's germline CDR1 is MNHEY and CDR2 SMNVEV (reference sequence). The CDR3 runs 15 residues. For the CDR3, the DNA is TGTGCCAGCAGTAGGCTAGCGGGAGTCTCGAACGAGCAGTACTTC. Protein sequence: CASSRLAGVSNEQYF.

The chain carries TRBV4-1 and TRBJ2-7; 9 bases map to TRBD1. Germline-derived CDR1 and CDR2 are MGHRA and YSYEKL. This CDR3 contains 16 residues. V trimming: 0 bases; J trimming: 6 bases; junction bases outside the gene matches: 9. In nucleotides, the CDR3 is TGCGCCAGCAGCCAAGAATGGGACAGGGTCCCTCGCGAGCAGTACTTC. It encodes CASSQEWDRVPREQYF.

The V and J genes are TRBV28 and TRBJ1-5, with a weak D call TRBD1 (5 bases). V was trimmed by 6 bases and J by 0 bases, leaving 18 bases between them. The CDR3 loop spans 17 amino acids. CDR1 is MDHEN and CDR2 is SYDVKM in the germline V gene. The DNA of the CDR3 is TGTGCCAGCAGCCAAGCCTGGGGAGGGGCTAGCAATCAGCCCCAGCATTTT. It specifies CASSQAWGGASNQPQHF.

The gene calls are TRBV6-5 and TRBJ1-2; D gene uncertain. The CDR3 spans 14 residues. The germline V and J ends were trimmed by 2 bases and 4 bases, with 11 bases remaining between them. Germline CDR1 reads MNHEY; CDR2 reads SVGAGI. The CDR3 DNA is TGTGCCAGCAGTTACAACCAGGATTTCTATGGCTACACCTTC. It is translated as CASSYNQDFYGYTF.